One sample yielded the 10 T cell receptor beta chains listed below, sequenced in a study of beta chain features in type 1 diabetes (dated by TCRdb to the late 2010s). Library generation was performed with the immunoSEQ multiplex PCR assay. All of the isolated RNA was reverse transcribed with the High Capacity cDNA Reverse Transcription Kit, so expressed TCRB transcripts were sequenced. In TCRdb, the immuneACCESS table is reduced to in-frame sequences with V and J assigned. These tables do not hold every clone; where another copy was compared, an unresolved V gene accounts for under half, and the others remain unexplained. Across this sample there are about 150,000 clones, with about 8.5% seen only once. The ten most abundant clones make up approximately 0.69% of the sample. What was sequenced was central memory CD4+ T cells from blood. These receptors were taken from a man aged 18 to 30 in good health.

There are a few counts of this clone. The chain joins TRBV28 to TRBJ1-4; a possible D gene is TRBD1 (5 bases). Germline V gene sequence: CDR1 MDHEN, CDR2 SYDVKM. V shed 4 bases and J shed 5 bases, with 11 bases lying between them. The CDR3 loop spans 14 amino acids. DNA for the CDR3: TGTGCCAGCAGTTCCCCAGGGCGGAATGAAAAACTGTTTTTT. It codes for CASSSPGRNEKLFF.

The chain recombines TRBV7-2 with TRBJ2-2; TRBD2 matches at 7 bases. V lost 5 bases and J lost 5; bases outside the gene matches: 8. The CDR3 spans 15 residues. The germline gives CDR1 SGHTA, CDR2 FQGNSA. CDR3 bases: TGTGCCAGCAGCAAGCTACTTAGCGGGACCGGGGAGCTGTTTTTT. Its protein is CASSKLLSGTGELFF.

This clone was found many times. The genes are TRBV4-2 and TRBJ2-1; 14 nucleotides align to TRBD2. There are 15 residues in the CDR3. Losses at the gene ends were 4 bases for V and 9 bases for J; bases not matched to a gene: 5. CDR1 is LGHNA, CDR2 YNFKEQ, per germline. The CDR3 spells CASSPGTSGSSEQFF. The CDR3 coding sequence is TGTGCCAGCAGCCCCGGGACTAGCGGGAGCAGTGAGCAGTTCTTC.

V and J are TRBV14 and TRBJ1-3; D may be TRBD1 (5 bases). The CDR3 is 14 amino acids. Per germline, CDR1 SGHDN and CDR2 FVKESK. Trimming shortened V by 6 bases and J by 1 base, and 10 bases separated the two germline ends. The CDR3 coding sequence is TGTGCCAGCAGACCAAGGGGTTCTGGAAACACCATATATTTT. Translating it yields CASRPRGSGNTIYF.

This clone occurred many times. The genes are TRBV28 and TRBJ2-3, with D possibly TRBD1 on 6 matching bases. Per germline, CDR1 MDHEN and CDR2 SYDVKM. The CDR3 spans 17 residues. V lost 2 bases and J lost 7, with 22 bases in between. The CDR3 bases are TGTGCCAGCAGTTTAAAGGGACACGGGTTCCCCTCCTATACGCAGTATTTT. Amino acids: CASSLKGHGFPSYTQYF.

This clone was seen ten or more times. The CDR3 loop reads CSASYTGELFF. CDR3 sequence (DNA): TGCAGCGCCAGTTACACCGGGGAGCTGTTTTTT. The genes are TRBV29-1 and TRBJ2-2; D not certain. This CDR3 is 11 amino acids long. Between the trimmed V and J ends, which lost 7 bases and 3 bases, there was a span of 6 bases. Germline V gene sequence: CDR1 SQVTM, CDR2 ANQGSEA.

This clone occurred a few times. This chain joins TRBV18 and TRBJ2-2; no reliable D call. The germline CDR1 and CDR2 sequences are KGHSH and LQKENI. Trimming took 5 bases from V and 0 from J, leaving 4 bases between them. The length of the CDR3 is 13 residues. CDR3 sequence (DNA): TGTGCCAGCTCATTCTCGAACACCGGGGAGCTGTTTTTT. Translated, it gives CASSFSNTGELFF.

The rearrangement links TRBV15 to TRBJ2-7; possible D gene TRBD2, 6 bases. Looked up from germline, CDR1 is LNHNV and CDR2 is YYDKDF (reference sequence). Trimming removed 3 bases from V and 1 base from J, with 16 bases in between. The CDR3 sequence is 16 residues long. The CDR3 region is CATSSPNEAGSYEQYF. CDR3 nucleotides: TGTGCCACCAGCAGCCCCAACGAAGCGGGTTCCTACGAGCAGTACTTC.

The chain employs TRBV7-2 and TRBJ1-5, with 7 bases lining up with TRBD1. From germline, CDR1 is SGHTA and CDR2 FQGNSA. After removal of 1 base from V and 2 bases from J, the junction contained 2 bases not matched to a gene. This CDR3 is built from 15 residues. The CDR3 region has the DNA TGTGCCAGCAGCTTAGGAGGGGGCGGCAATCAGCCCCAGCATTTT. It is translated as CASSLGGGGNQPQHF.

This chain uses TRBV28 with TRBJ2-3; D gene unclear. Trimming pared 6 bases from V and 4 bases from J, leaving 8 bases between. The germline gives CDR1 MDHEN, CDR2 SYDVKM. The CDR3 is 12 residues long. CDR3 sequence: CASRSQADTQYF. The CDR3 coding sequence is TGTGCCAGCAGGTCCCAGGCAGATACGCAGTATTTT. The variable domain in full, with the rest retrieved from reference TRBV28 and TRBJ2-3, is DVKVTQSSRYLVKRTGEKVFLECVQDMDHENMFWYRQDPGLGLRLIYFSYDVKMKEKGDIPEGYSVSREKKERFSLILESASTNQTSMYLCASRSQADTQYFGPGTRLTVL.